The 6 T cell receptor beta chains listed next were all sequenced from one sample in a study of blood T cell repertoires in COVID-19. Assay: immunoSEQ multiplex PCR; the TCRdb copy retains only in-frame clones and omits some. This table has about 200,000 clones, approximately 84% appearing once. Sequencing used peripheral blood. These receptors all come from a woman aged 70-85 years with active or convalescent COVID-19.

Here the CDR3 reads CATSRAGGPSNQPQHF. The CDR3 DNA is TGTGCCACCAGCAGGGCCGGGGGGCCTAGCAATCAGCCCCAGCATTTT. The chain couples TRBV15 to TRBJ1-5; D is perhaps TRBD1 (6 bases). Germline V gene sequence: CDR1 LNHNV, CDR2 YYDKDF (reference sequence). Trimming took off 3 bases at V and 0 bases at J, with 12 bases between the two ends. The CDR3 length is 16 residues.

In its sample, this clone was seen a few times. This sequence joins TRBV7-9 and TRBJ1-1; a possible D gene is TRBD1 (6 bases). With 4 bases removed from V and 4 bases from J, the gap between germline ends came to 22 bases. The CDR3 extends over 17 amino acids. Germline CDR1 is SEHNR and CDR2 is FQNEAQ (reference sequence). CDR3 region: CASSSRPRDIALTEAFF. CDR3 DNA sequence: TGTGCCAGCAGCTCTAGGCCCCGGGACATAGCACTCACTGAAGCTTTCTTT.

The genes are TRBV3-1 (or the pseudogene TRBV3-2) and TRBJ1-3; TRBD1 is a possible D gene (6 bases). V was shortened by 1 base and J by 2 bases, with 12 bases between the two germline ends. Looked up from germline, CDR1 is LGHDT and CDR2 is YNNKEL (reference sequence). The CDR3 is 16 amino acids. CDR3 in DNA: TGTGCCAGCAGCCAAGCCCTTACAGGGCCTGGAAACACCATATATTTT. Translation: CASSQALTGPGNTIYF.

The chain combines TRBV11-3 with TRBJ2-5; 8 bases fit TRBD1. This CDR3 has 14 amino acids. Germline V lookup: CDR1 SGHNT, CDR2 YENEEA. V was clipped by 5 bases and J by 3 bases; unmatched bases: 5. CDR3 coding DNA: TGTGCCAGCAGCCGAGACAGGGGTGAAGAGACCCAGTACTTC. Translation gives CASSRDRGEETQYF.

The chain carries TRBV27 and TRBJ2-6; no firm D call. The CDR3 contains 14 residues. The V gene's germline CDR1 is MNHEY and CDR2 SMNVEV (reference sequence). V dropped 3 bases and J dropped 5 bases, with 8 bases sitting between them. CDR3 protein: CASSFKPRANVLTF. For the CDR3, the DNA is TGTGCCAGCAGTTTCAAGCCCCGGGCCAACGTCCTGACTTTC.

The gene calls are TRBV5-6 and TRBJ2-7, with 7 nucleotides matching TRBD1. J gave up 3 bases and V 3 bases, and 6 bases lay outside the gene matches. In germline, CDR1 is SGHDT, CDR2 YYEEEE. The CDR3 covers 14 residues. The CDR3 coding sequence is TGTGCCAGCAGCTACAGGGGACGCAGCTACGAGCAGTACTTC. It yields the protein CASSYRGRSYEQYF.